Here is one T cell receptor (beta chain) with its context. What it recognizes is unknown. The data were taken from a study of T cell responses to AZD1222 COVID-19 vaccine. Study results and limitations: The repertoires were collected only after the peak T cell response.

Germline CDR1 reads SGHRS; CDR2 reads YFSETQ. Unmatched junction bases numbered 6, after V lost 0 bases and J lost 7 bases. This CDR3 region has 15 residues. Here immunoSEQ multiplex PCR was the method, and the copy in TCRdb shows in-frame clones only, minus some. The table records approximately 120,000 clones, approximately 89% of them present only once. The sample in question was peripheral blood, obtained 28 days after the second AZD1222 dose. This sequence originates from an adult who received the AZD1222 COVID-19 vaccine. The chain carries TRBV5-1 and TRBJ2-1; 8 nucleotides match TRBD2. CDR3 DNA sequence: TGCGCCAGCAGCTTGGCAGCGGGGGAGCTAAATGAGCAGTTCTTC. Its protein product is CASSLAAGELNEQFF.